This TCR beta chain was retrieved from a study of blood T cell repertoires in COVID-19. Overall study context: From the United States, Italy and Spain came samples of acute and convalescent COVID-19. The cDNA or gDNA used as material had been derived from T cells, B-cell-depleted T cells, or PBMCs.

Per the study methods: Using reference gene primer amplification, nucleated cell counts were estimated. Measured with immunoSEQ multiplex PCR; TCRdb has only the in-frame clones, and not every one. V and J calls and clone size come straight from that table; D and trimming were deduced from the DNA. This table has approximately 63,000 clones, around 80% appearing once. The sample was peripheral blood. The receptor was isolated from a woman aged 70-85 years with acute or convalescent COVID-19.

CDR3 region: CASSRSDRWGTDTQYF. CDR3 DNA: TGTGCCAGCAGTCGCAGCGACCGGTGGGGCACAGATACGCAGTATTTT. The V call is TRBV27, the J call TRBJ2-3; D not resolved. Germline CDR1 reads MNHEY; CDR2 reads SMNVEV (reference sequence). CDR3 size: 16 residues. The germline V and J ends were trimmed by 5 bases and 1 base, with 16 bases remaining between them.